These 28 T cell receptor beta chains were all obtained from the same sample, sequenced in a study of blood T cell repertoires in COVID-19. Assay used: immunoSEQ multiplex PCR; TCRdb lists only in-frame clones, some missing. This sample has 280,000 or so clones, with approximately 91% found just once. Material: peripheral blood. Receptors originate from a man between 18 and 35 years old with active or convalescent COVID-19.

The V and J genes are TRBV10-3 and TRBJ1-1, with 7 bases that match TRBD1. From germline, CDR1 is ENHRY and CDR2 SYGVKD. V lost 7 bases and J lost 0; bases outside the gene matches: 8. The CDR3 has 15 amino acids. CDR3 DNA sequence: TGTGCCATCACCGAACAGGGGATCTTGAACACTGAAGCTTTCTTT. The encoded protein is CAITEQGILNTEAFF.

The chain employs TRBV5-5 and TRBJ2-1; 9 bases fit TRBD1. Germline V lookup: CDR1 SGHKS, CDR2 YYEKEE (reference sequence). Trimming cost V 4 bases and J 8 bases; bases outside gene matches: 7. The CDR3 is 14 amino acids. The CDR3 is CASSLGQGYDEQFF. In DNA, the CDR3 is TGTGCCAGCAGCCTGGGACAGGGTTACGATGAGCAGTTCTTC.

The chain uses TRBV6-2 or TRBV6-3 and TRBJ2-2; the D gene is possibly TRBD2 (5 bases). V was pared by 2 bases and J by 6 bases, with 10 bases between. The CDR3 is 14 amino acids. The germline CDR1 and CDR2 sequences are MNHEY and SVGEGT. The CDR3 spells CASSYATSSGELFF. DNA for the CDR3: TGTGCCAGCAGTTACGCCACTAGTTCCGGGGAGCTGTTTTTT.

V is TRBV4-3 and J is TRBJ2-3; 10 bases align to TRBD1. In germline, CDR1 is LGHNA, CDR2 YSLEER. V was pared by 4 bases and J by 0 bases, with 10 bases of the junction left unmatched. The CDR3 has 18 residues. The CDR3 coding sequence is TGCGCCAGCAGCCGAGGCAGGACAGGGGGAAATAGCACAGATACGCAGTATTTT. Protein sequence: CASSRGRTGGNSTDTQYF.

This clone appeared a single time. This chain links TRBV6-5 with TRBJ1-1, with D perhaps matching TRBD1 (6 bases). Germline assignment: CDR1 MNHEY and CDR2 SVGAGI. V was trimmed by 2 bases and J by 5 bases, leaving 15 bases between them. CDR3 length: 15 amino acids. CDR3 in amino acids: CASSYGPRGSTEAFF. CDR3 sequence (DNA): TGTGCCAGCAGTTACGGGCCAAGGGGGAGTACTGAAGCTTTCTTT.

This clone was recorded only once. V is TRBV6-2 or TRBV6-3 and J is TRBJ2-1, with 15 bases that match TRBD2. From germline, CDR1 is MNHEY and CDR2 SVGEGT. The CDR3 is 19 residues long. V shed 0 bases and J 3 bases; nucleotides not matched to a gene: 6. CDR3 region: CASSYSGLAGGTLYNEQFF. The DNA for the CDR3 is TGTGCCAGCAGTTACTCGGGACTAGCGGGGGGCACCCTCTACAATGAGCAGTTCTTC.

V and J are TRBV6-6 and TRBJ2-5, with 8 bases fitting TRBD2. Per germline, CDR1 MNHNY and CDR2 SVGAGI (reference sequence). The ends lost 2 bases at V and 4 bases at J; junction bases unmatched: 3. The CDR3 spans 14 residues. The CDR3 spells CASSYPGGPETQYF. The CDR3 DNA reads TGTGCCAGCAGTTACCCGGGGGGGCCAGAGACCCAGTACTTC.

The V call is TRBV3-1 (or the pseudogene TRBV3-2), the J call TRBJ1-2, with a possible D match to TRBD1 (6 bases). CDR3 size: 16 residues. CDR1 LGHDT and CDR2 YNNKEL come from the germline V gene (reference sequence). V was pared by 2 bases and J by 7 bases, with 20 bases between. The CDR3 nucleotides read TGTGCCAGCAGCCAAAGAGGGAAAACCAGGGGCGCTGGCTACACCTTC. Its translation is CASSQRGKTRGAGYTF.

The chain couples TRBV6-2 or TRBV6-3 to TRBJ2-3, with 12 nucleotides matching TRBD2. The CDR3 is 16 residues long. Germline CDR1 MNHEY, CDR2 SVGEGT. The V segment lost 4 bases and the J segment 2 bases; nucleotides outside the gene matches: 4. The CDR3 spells CASSFRTSGVTDTQYF. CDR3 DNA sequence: TGTGCCAGCAGTTTTCGGACTAGCGGGGTCACAGATACGCAGTATTTT.

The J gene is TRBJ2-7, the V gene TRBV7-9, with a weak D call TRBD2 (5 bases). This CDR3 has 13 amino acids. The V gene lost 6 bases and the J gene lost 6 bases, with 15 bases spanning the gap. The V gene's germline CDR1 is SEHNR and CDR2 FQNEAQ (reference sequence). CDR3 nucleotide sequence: TGTGCCAGCAGACCTTTGGGGAGTGGCGAGCAGTACTTC. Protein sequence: CASRPLGSGEQYF. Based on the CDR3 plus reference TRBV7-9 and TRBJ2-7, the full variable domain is DTGVSQNPRHKITKRGQNVTFRCDPISEHNRLYWYRQTLGQGPEFLTYFQNEAQLEKSRLLSDRFSAERPKGSFSTLEIQRTEQGDSAMYLCASRPLGSGEQYFGPGTRLTVT.

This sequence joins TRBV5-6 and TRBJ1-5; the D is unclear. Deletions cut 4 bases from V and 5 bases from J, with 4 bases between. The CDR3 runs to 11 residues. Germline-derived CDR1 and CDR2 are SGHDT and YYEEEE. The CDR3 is CASSHHQPQHF. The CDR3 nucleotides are TGTGCCAGCAGCCATCATCAGCCCCAGCATTTT.

In DNA, the CDR3 is TGTGCCAGCACAGGACAGGGGGAAAACATTCAGTACTTC. Translating gives CASTGQGENIQYF. The J gene is TRBJ2-4, the V gene TRBV12-3 or TRBV12-4, with 10 bases lining up with TRBD1. V lost 7 bases and J lost 5; bases outside the gene matches: 2. This CDR3 has 13 amino acids.

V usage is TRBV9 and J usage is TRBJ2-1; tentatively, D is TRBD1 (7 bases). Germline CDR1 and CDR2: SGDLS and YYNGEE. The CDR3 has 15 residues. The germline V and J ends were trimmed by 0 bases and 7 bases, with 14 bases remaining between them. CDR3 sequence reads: CASSVGGGGGNEQFF. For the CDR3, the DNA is TGTGCCAGCAGCGTAGGAGGGGGCGGAGGGAATGAGCAGTTCTTC.

For the CDR3, the DNA is TGCAGCGTTGAACTGGGGACACAAGCTAACTATGGCTACACCTTC. Translating gives CSVELGTQANYGYTF. The chain links TRBV29-1 to TRBJ1-2; tentatively, D is TRBD1 (6 bases). CDR1 and CDR2 (germline): SQVTM, ANQGSEA. The V and J ends lost 2 bases and 0 bases respectively, with 13 bases between them. The CDR3 spans 15 residues. Full variable domain (remainder filled in from reference TRBV29-1 and TRBJ1-2): SAVISQKPSRDICQRGTSLTIQCQVDSQVTMMFWYRQQPGQSLTLIATANQGSEATYESGFVIDKFPISRPNLTFSTLTVSNMSPEDSSIYLCSVELGTQANYGYTFGSGTRLTVV.

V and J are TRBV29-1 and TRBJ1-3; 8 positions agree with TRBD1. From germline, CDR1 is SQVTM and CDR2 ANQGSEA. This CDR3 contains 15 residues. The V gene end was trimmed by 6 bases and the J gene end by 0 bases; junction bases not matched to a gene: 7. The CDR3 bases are TGCAGCGTGGCGACAGGGGTCAGCTCTGGAAACACCATATATTTT. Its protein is CSVATGVSSGNTIYF.

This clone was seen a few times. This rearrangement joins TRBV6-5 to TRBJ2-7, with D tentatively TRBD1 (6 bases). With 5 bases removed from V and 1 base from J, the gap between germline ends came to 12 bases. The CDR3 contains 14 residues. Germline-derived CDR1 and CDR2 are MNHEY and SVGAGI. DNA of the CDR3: TGTGCCAGCAGTCTTTCGACAGGTTCCTACGAGCAGTACTTC. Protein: CASSLSTGSYEQYF.

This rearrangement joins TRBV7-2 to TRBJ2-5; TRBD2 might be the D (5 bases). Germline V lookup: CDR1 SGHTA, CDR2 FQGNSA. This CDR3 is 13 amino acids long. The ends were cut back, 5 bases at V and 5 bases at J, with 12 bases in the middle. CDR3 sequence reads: CASSGSGGETQYF. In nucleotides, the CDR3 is TGTGCCAGCAGCGGTTCGGGCGGGGAGACCCAGTACTTC.

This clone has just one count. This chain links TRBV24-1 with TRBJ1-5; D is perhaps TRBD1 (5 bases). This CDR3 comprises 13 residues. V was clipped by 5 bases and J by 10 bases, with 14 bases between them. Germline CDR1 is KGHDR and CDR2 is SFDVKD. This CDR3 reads CATSVGGNQPQHF. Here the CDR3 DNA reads TGTGCCACCAGTGTGGGGGGAAACCAACCCCAGCATTTT.

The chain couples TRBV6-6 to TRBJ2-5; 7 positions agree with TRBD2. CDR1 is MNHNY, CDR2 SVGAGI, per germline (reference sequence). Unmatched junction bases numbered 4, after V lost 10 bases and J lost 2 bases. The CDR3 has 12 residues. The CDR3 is CATLGGQETQYF. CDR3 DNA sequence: TGTGCCACTTTGGGGGGGCAAGAGACCCAGTACTTC.

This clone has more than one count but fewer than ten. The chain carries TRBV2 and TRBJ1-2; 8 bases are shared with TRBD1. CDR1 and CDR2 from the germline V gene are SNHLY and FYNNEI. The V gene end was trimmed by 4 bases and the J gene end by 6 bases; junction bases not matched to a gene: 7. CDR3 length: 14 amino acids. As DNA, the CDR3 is TGTGCCAGCAGTGCCACGGGACAGGTCCATGGCTACACCTTC. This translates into CASSATGQVHGYTF.

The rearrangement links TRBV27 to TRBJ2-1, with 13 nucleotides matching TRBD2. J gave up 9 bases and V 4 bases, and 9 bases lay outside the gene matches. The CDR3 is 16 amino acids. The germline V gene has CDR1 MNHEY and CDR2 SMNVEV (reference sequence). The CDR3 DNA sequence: TGTGCCAGCAGTTCCTATACCGGGACTAGCGGGATTGAGCAGTTCTTC. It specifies CASSSYTGTSGIEQFF.

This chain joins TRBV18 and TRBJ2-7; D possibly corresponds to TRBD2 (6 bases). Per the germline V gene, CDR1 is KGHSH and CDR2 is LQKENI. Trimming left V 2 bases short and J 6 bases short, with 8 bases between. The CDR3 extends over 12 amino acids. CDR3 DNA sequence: TGTGCCAGCTCACCAAGCGGGTCCGAGCAGTACTTC. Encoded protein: CASSPSGSEQYF. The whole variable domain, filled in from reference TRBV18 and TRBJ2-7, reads NAGVMQNPRHLVRRRGQEARLRCSPMKGHSHVYWYRQLPEEGLKFMVYLQKENIIDESGMPKERFSAEFPKEGPSILRIQQVVRGDSAAYFCASSPSGSEQYFGPGTRLTVT.

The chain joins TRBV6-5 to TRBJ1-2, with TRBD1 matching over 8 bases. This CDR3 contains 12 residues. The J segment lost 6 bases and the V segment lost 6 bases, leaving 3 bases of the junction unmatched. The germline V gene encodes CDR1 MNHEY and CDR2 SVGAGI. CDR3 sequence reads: CASRTDRDGYTF. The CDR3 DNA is TGTGCCAGCAGAACGGACAGGGATGGCTACACCTTC.

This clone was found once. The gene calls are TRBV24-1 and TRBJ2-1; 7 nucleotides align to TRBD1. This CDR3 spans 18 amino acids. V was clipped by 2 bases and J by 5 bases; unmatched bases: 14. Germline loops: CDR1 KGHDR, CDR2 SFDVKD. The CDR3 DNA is TGTGCCACCAGTGATTCCCCCCGGGACAGTTTGGGCCACAATGAGCAGTTCTTC. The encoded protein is CATSDSPRDSLGHNEQFF.

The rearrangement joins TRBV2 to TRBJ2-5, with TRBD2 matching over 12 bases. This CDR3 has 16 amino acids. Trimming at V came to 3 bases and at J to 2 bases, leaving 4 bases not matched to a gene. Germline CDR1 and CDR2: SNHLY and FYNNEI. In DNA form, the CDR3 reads TGTGCCAGCAGTGAGTGGCTAGCGGGGGGGCAAGAGACCCAGTACTTC. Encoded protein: CASSEWLAGGQETQYF.

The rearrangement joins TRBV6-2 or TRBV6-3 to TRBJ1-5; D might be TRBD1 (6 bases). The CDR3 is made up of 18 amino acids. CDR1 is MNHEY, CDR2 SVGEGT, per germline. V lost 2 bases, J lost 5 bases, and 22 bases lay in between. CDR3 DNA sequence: TGTGCCAGCAGTTACAATGGAGCCAGGACAGCCGGGTATCAGCCCCAGCATTTT. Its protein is CASSYNGARTAGYQPQHF.

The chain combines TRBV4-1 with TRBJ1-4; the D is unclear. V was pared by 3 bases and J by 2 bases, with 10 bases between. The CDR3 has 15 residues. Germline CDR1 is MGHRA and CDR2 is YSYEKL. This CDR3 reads CASSQIRGTNEKLFF. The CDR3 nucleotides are TGCGCCAGCAGCCAGATCCGAGGGACTAATGAAAAACTGTTTTTT.

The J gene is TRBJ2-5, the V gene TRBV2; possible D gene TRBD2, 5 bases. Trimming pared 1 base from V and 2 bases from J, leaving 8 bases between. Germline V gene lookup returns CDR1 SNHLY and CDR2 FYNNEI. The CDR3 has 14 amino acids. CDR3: CASSEGLAQETQYF. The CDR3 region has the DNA TGTGCCAGCAGTGAAGGCCTAGCTCAAGAGACCCAGTACTTC. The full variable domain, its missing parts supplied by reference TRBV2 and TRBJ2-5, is EPEVTQTPSHQVTQMGQEVILRCVPISNHLYFYWYRQILGQKVEFLVSFYNNEISEKSEIFDDQFSVERPDGSNFTLKIRSTKLEDSAMYFCASSEGLAQETQYFGPGTRLLVL.